The 3 T cell receptor beta chains reported below all come from one sample, sequenced in a study of CD8+ T cells in alopecia areata. Extraction and reverse transcription of RNA yielded cDNA as the sequencing template. Method: immunoSEQ multiplex PCR; TCRdb's copy keeps in-frame clones and lacks some. The sample carries about 140,000 clones, 40% to 55% recorded once. This material consisted of CD4+ T cells sorted from blood, taken at week 0. Receptors originate from a human donor with alopecia areata.

This clone was observed a handful of times. The gene calls are TRBV29-1 and TRBJ1-5; D is undetermined. V shed 4 bases and J shed 7 bases, with 11 bases lying between them. The CDR3 spans 12 residues. Germline V gives CDR1 SQVTM, CDR2 ANQGSEA. CDR3 sequence: CSVAISGQPQHF. The CDR3 coding sequence is TGCAGCGTTGCCATCAGTGGGCAGCCCCAGCATTTT.

The chain joins TRBV23-1 to TRBJ2-1, with 12 bases lining up with TRBD2. TRBV23-1 is an ORF; its function is uncertain. J lost 8 bases, V lost 4 bases, and 3 bases had no gene match. The CDR3 totals 14 residues. For the CDR3, the DNA is TGCGCCAGCAGTCCGACTAGCGGGAGTGATGAGCAGTTCTTC. This translates into CASSPTSGSDEQFF.

The chain combines TRBV29-1 with TRBJ1-1; no definite D call. Germline CDR1 and CDR2: SQVTM and ANQGSEA. V lost 0 bases to trimming and J lost 10 bases, with 15 bases between them. This CDR3 spans 13 amino acids. CDR3 sequence (DNA): TGCAGCGTTGAAGATTGGAACAGCGGTGGAGCTTTCTTT. Its protein product is CSVEDWNSGGAFF.